Below are 29 T cell receptor beta chains sequenced from a single sample in a study of T cell changes during pregnancy in multiple sclerosis. Sequencing used immunoSEQ multiplex PCR; TCRdb keeps in-frame clones, though not all of them. The table includes around 45,000 clones, approximately 90% detected once. The starting material was CD4+ T cells from peripheral blood mononuclear cells, obtained before pregnancy. Every receptor here comes from a female donor with multiple sclerosis, enrolled in a pregnancy study.

The J gene is TRBJ2-7, the V gene TRBV10-3, with TRBD2 matching over 8 bases. The CDR3 sequence is 17 residues long. CDR1 and CDR2 (germline): ENHRY, SYGVKD. V shed 5 bases, J shed 5 bases, and the junction held 17 bases outside the gene matches. The CDR3 region has the DNA TGTGCCATCAGTTCGCCCGAGGGACTAGGACACAGCAACGAGCAGTACTTC. It translates to CAISSPEGLGHSNEQYF.

This clone was seen just once. The chain recombines TRBV18 with TRBJ2-3, with a weak D call TRBD2 (6 bases). The germline CDR1 and CDR2 sequences are KGHSH and LQKENI. The V gene lost 8 bases and the J gene lost 2 bases, with 14 bases spanning the gap. The CDR3 totals 14 residues. CDR3 sequence: CASPGGATTDTQYF. DNA of the CDR3: TGTGCCAGCCCCGGCGGGGCCACCACAGATACGCAGTATTTT.

This chain connects TRBV9 to TRBJ1-1, with D tentatively TRBD1 (5 bases). The germline gives CDR1 SGDLS, CDR2 YYNGEE. The CDR3 has 14 amino acids. Trimming took 4 bases from V and 4 from J, leaving 14 bases between them. The CDR3, as DNA: TGTGCCAGCAGCCGCTTTATCGGGGGCACTGAAGCTTTCTTT. Translated: CASSRFIGGTEAFF. Based on the CDR3 plus reference TRBV9 and TRBJ1-1, the full variable domain is DSGVTQTPKHLITATGQRVTLRCSPRSGDLSVYWYQQSLDQGLQFLIQYYNGEERAKGNILERFSAQQFPDLHSELNLSSLELGDSALYFCASSRFIGGTEAFFGQGTRLTVV.

The genes are TRBV6-5 and TRBJ1-5, with a tentative D call TRBD1 (5 bases). This CDR3 has 13 amino acids. The V gene's germline CDR1 is MNHEY and CDR2 SVGAGI. Trimming took 3 bases from V and 6 from J, leaving 9 bases between them. CDR3 sequence reads: CASSYERGQPQHF. The CDR3 DNA is TGTGCCAGCAGTTATGAAAGGGGTCAGCCCCAGCATTTT.

The CDR3: CASSVAPGYTEAFF. The CDR3 nucleotides are TGTGCCAGCAGCGTTGCCCCAGGGTACACTGAAGCTTTCTTT. This chain links TRBV9 with TRBJ1-1; D might be TRBD1 (5 bases). Trimming stripped 2 bases from V and 3 bases from J, with 11 bases between. The CDR3 is 14 residues long. The germline CDR1 and CDR2 sequences are SGDLS and YYNGEE. Variable domain in full (rest from reference TRBV9 and TRBJ1-1): DSGVTQTPKHLITATGQRVTLRCSPRSGDLSVYWYQQSLDQGLQFLIQYYNGEERAKGNILERFSAQQFPDLHSELNLSSLELGDSALYFCASSVAPGYTEAFFGQGTRLTVV.

The V gene is TRBV7-8, the J gene TRBJ1-4; 9 positions match TRBD1. The CDR3 is 16 amino acids. Trimming took 5 bases from V and 7 from J; bases not matched to a gene: 11. Germline lookup yields CDR1 SGHVS and CDR2 FQNEAQ. CDR3 amino acids: CASSPPLTGGPEKLFF. Here the CDR3 DNA reads TGTGCCAGCAGCCCTCCCTTGACAGGGGGACCTGAAAAACTGTTTTTT.

The chain couples TRBV5-5 to TRBJ1-6, with 10 bases aligning to TRBD1. This CDR3 contains 20 residues. Germline CDR1 SGHKS, CDR2 YYEKEE (reference sequence). V gave up 0 bases and J gave up 7 bases; unmatched junction bases: 16. The CDR3 protein is CASSLVLMIRPGQGNSPLHF. The CDR3 coding sequence is TGTGCCAGCAGCTTGGTATTGATGATCAGACCGGGACAGGGGAATTCACCCCTCCACTTT.

The chain has TRBV19 and TRBJ1-2; D might be TRBD1 (5 bases). V was cut by 10 bases and J by 6 bases, with 18 bases left in between. This CDR3 has 13 residues. CDR1 and CDR2 (germline): LNHDA, SQIVND (reference sequence). For the CDR3, the DNA is TGTGCCACTGAAGGACAAAATTTGCATGGCTACACCTTC. It encodes CATEGQNLHGYTF.

A note on this clone: Other DNA sequences in the same sample also yield this CDR3. The chain has TRBV5-4 and TRBJ2-7; weak D call: TRBD1 (5 bases). Germline values: CDR1 SGHNT, CDR2 YYREEE (reference sequence). Trimming pared 2 bases from V and 0 bases from J, leaving 12 bases between. The CDR3 runs 15 residues. The CDR3 DNA is TGTGCCAGCAGCTTAGAGACAGCTTTCTCCTACGAGCAGTACTTC. Amino acids: CASSLETAFSYEQYF.

The V gene is TRBV9, the J gene TRBJ2-3, with a weak D call TRBD2 (6 bases). With 0 bases removed from V and 2 bases from J, the gap between germline ends came to 10 bases. Germline assignment: CDR1 SGDLS and CDR2 YYNGEE. The CDR3 contains 15 residues. The CDR3 sequence is CASSVVGGATDTQYF. DNA for the CDR3: TGTGCCAGCAGCGTAGTGGGCGGGGCCACAGATACGCAGTATTTT.

The V call is TRBV19, the J call TRBJ2-2, with no clear D. Germline CDR1 LNHDA, CDR2 SQIVND (reference sequence). CDR3 length equals 14 residues. V was trimmed by 7 bases and J by 4 bases, leaving 13 bases between them. CDR3 sequence: CASISTPGTGELFF. CDR3 in DNA: TGTGCCAGTATTTCGACTCCGGGCACCGGGGAGCTGTTTTTT.

This rearrangement joins TRBV9 to TRBJ2-3, with a tentative D call TRBD2 (6 bases). The CDR3 runs 14 residues. Deletions cut 4 bases from V and 6 bases from J, with 15 bases between. Per germline, CDR1 SGDLS and CDR2 YYNGEE. The CDR3 sequence is CASSPLPGGDTQYF. In DNA form, the CDR3 reads TGTGCCAGCAGCCCCCTCCCCGGGGGTGATACGCAGTATTTT.

The V call is TRBV15, the J call TRBJ2-5, with a tentative D call TRBD1 (6 bases). CDR1 and CDR2 from the germline V gene are LNHNV and YYDKDF (reference sequence). The CDR3 consists of 15 residues. The germline V and J ends were trimmed by 5 bases and 1 base, with 14 bases remaining between them. The CDR3, as DNA: TGTGCCACCAGCGGAATTACAGGGACCCAAGAGACCCAGTACTTC. It is translated as CATSGITGTQETQYF. Looking up the rest from reference TRBV15 and TRBJ2-5 gives the full variable domain: DAMVIQNPRYQVTQFGKPVTLSCSQTLNHNVMYWYQQKSSQAPKLLFHYYDKDFNNEADTPDNFQSRRPNTSFCFLDIRSPGLGDTAMYLCATSGITGTQETQYFGPGTRLLVL.

V gene TRBV7-9 combines with J gene TRBJ1-2, with D possibly matching TRBD1 (6 bases). Germline CDR1 SEHNR, CDR2 FQNEAQ (reference sequence). This CDR3 has 13 amino acids. V lost 5 bases, J lost 6 bases, and 13 bases lay in between. CDR3 DNA sequence: TGTGCCAGCAGCCCAGGGGACCCCGATGGCTACACCTTC. This translates into CASSPGDPDGYTF.

The rearrangement links TRBV25-1 to TRBJ2-1, with D possibly TRBD1 on 6 matching bases. CDR1 MGHDK and CDR2 SYGVNS come from the germline V gene. CDR3 length: 14 amino acids. Trimming removed 2 bases from V and 2 bases from J, with 7 bases in between. The CDR3 DNA is TGTGCCAGCAGTGAAAGGGGGACCTACAATGAGCAGTTCTTC. Its translation is CASSERGTYNEQFF.

V usage is TRBV7-8 and J usage is TRBJ1-1, with 11 bases identical to TRBD1. V was clipped by 0 bases and J by 11 bases; unmatched bases: 5. CDR3 length equals 14 residues. Germline assignment: CDR1 SGHVS and CDR2 FQNEAQ. CDR3 sequence (DNA): TGTGCCAGCAGCTTAGCGGGACAGGGGGTAAAGGCTTTCTTT. Its translation is CASSLAGQGVKAFF. The complete variable domain, with remaining parts taken from reference TRBV7-8 and TRBJ1-1, reads GAGVSQSPRYKVAKRGQDVALRCDPISGHVSLFWYQQALGQGPEFLTYFQNEAQLDKSGLPSDRFFAERPEGSVSTLKIQRTQQEDSAVYLCASSLAGQGVKAFFGQGTRLTVV.

This chain connects TRBV19 to TRBJ2-5, with D unclear. Germline assignment: CDR1 LNHDA and CDR2 SQIVND (reference sequence). V was clipped by 0 bases and J by 2 bases, with 4 bases between them. The CDR3 contains 13 residues. CDR3 in DNA: TGTGCCAGTAGTATAGACTCGCAAGAGACCCAGTACTTC. Encoded protein: CASSIDSQETQYF.

The J gene is TRBJ1-1, the V gene TRBV7-3; D unresolved. CDR3 size: 13 residues. Germline V lookup: CDR1 SGHTA, CDR2 FQGTGA. Trimming removed 5 bases from V and 4 bases from J, with 11 bases in between. In DNA, the CDR3 is TGTGCCAGCAGCCCCTTCAGAAGCACTGAAGCTTTCTTT. Its translation is CASSPFRSTEAFF.

The chain is built from TRBV7-9 and TRBJ2-1; 9 nucleotides match TRBD1. V trimming: 1 base; J trimming: 3 bases; junction bases outside the gene matches: 13. The germline V gene has CDR1 SEHNR and CDR2 FQNEAQ (reference sequence). CDR3 length equals 19 residues. The CDR3 DNA reads TGTGCCAGCAGCTTAGGGCCGGGACAGGGTCCGTCGGGCTACAATGAGCAGTTCTTC. This sequence encodes CASSLGPGQGPSGYNEQFF.

The chain recombines TRBV7-2 with TRBJ1-2, with a possible D match to TRBD1 (5 bases). CDR1 and CDR2 (germline): SGHTA, FQGNSA. The V and J ends lost 3 bases and 1 base respectively, with 18 bases between them. The CDR3 runs 17 residues. In DNA form, the CDR3 reads TGTGCCAGCAGCTTGGGTGGAGCAGGGATTATTAACTATGGCTACACCTTC. Translating gives CASSLGGAGIINYGYTF.

The chain employs TRBV5-4 and TRBJ1-1; maybe TRBD1 (5 bases). Germline CDR1 SGHNT, CDR2 YYREEE (reference sequence). The CDR3 length is 17 residues. Trimming shortened V by 4 bases and J by 4 bases, and 23 bases separated the two germline ends. The CDR3 nucleotides are TGTGCCAGCAGCCCCGTCTCAGGGATTAATATTGGCACTGAAGCTTTCTTT. Encoded protein: CASSPVSGINIGTEAFF.

The rearrangement joins TRBV10-3 to TRBJ2-7; 9 bases align to TRBD2. This CDR3 region has 15 residues. Germline CDR1 is ENHRY and CDR2 is SYGVKD. V lost 2 bases and J lost 1; bases outside the gene matches: 3. This chain's CDR3 is CAISEVSGGSYEQYF. The CDR3 coding sequence is TGTGCCATCAGTGAGGTTAGCGGGGGATCCTACGAGCAGTACTTC.

V is TRBV18 and J is TRBJ1-5; D is perhaps TRBD1 (5 bases). CDR3 length: 14 residues. V lost 3 bases and J 6 bases, leaving 12 bases between the germline ends. Germline CDR1 reads KGHSH; CDR2 reads LQKENI. The CDR3 loop is CASSPTGLPQPQHF. DNA for the CDR3: TGTGCCAGCTCACCCACGGGACTTCCTCAGCCCCAGCATTTT.

This clone was counted a single time. The chain links TRBV7-2 to TRBJ2-7; 9 bases fit TRBD1. CDR3 size: 15 residues. Germline CDR1 and CDR2: SGHTA and FQGNSA. Trimming removed 7 bases from V and 2 bases from J; junction bases left unmatched: 9. CDR3 region: CASNPVRTGAYEQYF. CDR3 DNA: TGTGCCAGCAACCCGGTAAGGACAGGGGCCTACGAGCAGTACTTC.

The chain employs TRBV7-3 and TRBJ1-6, with D possibly TRBD1 on 6 matching bases. The ends were cut back, 2 bases at V and 6 bases at J, with 11 bases in the middle. The CDR3 is 15 amino acids. From germline, CDR1 is SGHTA and CDR2 FQGTGA. The CDR3 DNA is TGTGCCAGCAGCTTAGGGGGACACCGTAATTCACCCCTCCACTTT. Translated, it gives CASSLGGHRNSPLHF.

This clone was seen only once. The genes are TRBV4-1 and TRBJ1-1; tentatively, D is TRBD1 (5 bases). CDR1 MGHRA and CDR2 YSYEKL come from the germline V gene. The ends were cut back, 6 bases at V and 2 bases at J, with 19 bases in the middle. The CDR3 loop spans 16 amino acids. The CDR3 DNA is TGCGCCAGCAGAGCCAAAAGGGGTAGGGATAACACTGAAGCTTTCTTT. It encodes CASRAKRGRDNTEAFF.

The CDR3 sequence: CASSSPRSYNEQFF. In DNA form, the CDR3 reads TGTGCCAGCAGCTCCCCCCGCTCCTACAATGAGCAGTTCTTC. V is TRBV9 and J is TRBJ2-1; D remains unclear. The V gene's germline CDR1 is SGDLS and CDR2 YYNGEE. Deletions cut 4 bases from V and 0 bases from J, with 8 bases between. The CDR3 spans 14 residues.

The V gene is TRBV4-3, the J gene TRBJ2-3; tentative D call: TRBD2 (7 bases). CDR1 is LGHNA and CDR2 is YSLEER in the germline V gene. This CDR3 contains 16 residues. V shed 3 bases and J shed 4 bases, with 17 bases lying between them. CDR3 nucleotide sequence: TGCGCCAGCAGCCAGGGCCCCGGGGGGCGCGCAGATACGCAGTATTTT. Its translation is CASSQGPGGRADTQYF.

The rearrangement joins TRBV27 to TRBJ2-5; 11 positions agree with TRBD2. The CDR3 sequence is 15 residues long. The V and J ends lost 3 bases and 2 bases, in that order; junction bases with no gene match: 2. CDR1 MNHEY and CDR2 SMNVEV come from the germline V gene (reference sequence). CDR3 nucleotide sequence: TGTGCCAGCAGTTTCCTAGCGGGGGGACAAGAGACCCAGTACTTC. It encodes CASSFLAGGQETQYF.